The 14 T cell receptor beta chains below all came from one sample that was sequenced in a study of T cell responses to AZD1222 COVID-19 vaccine. Sequencing was performed with immunoSEQ multiplex PCR; in TCRdb, only in-frame clones are kept and a portion is missing. The table includes 100,000 to 150,000 clones, approximately 88% detected once. The source was peripheral blood, collected on day 0 of AZD1222 vaccination. The receptors stem from an adult in good health.

The chain uses TRBV11-3 and TRBJ2-1, with 10 bases matching TRBD2. The CDR3 has 17 amino acids. V shed 0 bases, J shed 9 bases, and the junction held 11 bases outside the gene matches. Germline V lookup: CDR1 SGHNT, CDR2 YENEEA. This CDR3 reads CASSLDPTSGTAGEQFF. DNA for the CDR3: TGTGCCAGCAGCTTAGATCCTACTAGCGGGACGGCCGGTGAGCAGTTCTTC.

The chain links TRBV7-3 to TRBJ2-1, with 8 bases aligning to TRBD2. J gave up 9 bases and V 1 base, and 8 bases lay outside the gene matches. Germline CDR1 is SGHTA and CDR2 is FQGTGA. The CDR3 has 15 amino acids. The CDR3 here is CASSLMSAGGSEQFF. DNA for the CDR3: TGTGCCAGCAGCTTAATGTCGGCGGGGGGAAGTGAGCAGTTCTTC.

The rearrangement uses TRBV6-2 or TRBV6-3 and TRBJ2-7; D is possibly TRBD1 or TRBD2 (7 bases each). Trimming stripped 5 bases from V and 1 base from J, with 15 bases between. CDR1 MNHEY and CDR2 SVGEGT come from the germline V gene. This CDR3 contains 15 residues. As DNA, the CDR3 is TGTGCCAGCAGTACGCAGGGGGGGGGATCCTACGAGCAGTACTTC. Its protein is CASSTQGGGSYEQYF.

This sequence joins TRBV2 and TRBJ1-5, with TRBD1 as a possible D gene (5 bases). The CDR3 sequence is 14 residues long. V shed 3 bases and J shed 5 bases, with 11 bases lying between them. Germline-derived CDR1 and CDR2 are SNHLY and FYNNEI. CDR3 sequence: CASSDRGVHQPQHF. The CDR3 DNA reads as TGTGCCAGCAGTGACCGGGGGGTTCATCAGCCCCAGCATTTT.

This chain links TRBV29-1 with TRBJ1-2; no clear D gene. The V and J ends lost 0 bases and 2 bases respectively, with 13 bases between them. The germline V gene has CDR1 SQVTM and CDR2 ANQGSEA. The CDR3 spans 15 residues. The CDR3 nucleotides read TGCAGCGTTGAAGAGCGGGGAACCGGCAACTATGGCTACACCTTC. Encoded protein: CSVEERGTGNYGYTF.

This rearrangement joins TRBV19 to TRBJ1-1, with TRBD1 matching 7 bases. J lost 3 bases, V lost 6 bases, and 10 bases had no gene match. The CDR3 loop spans 15 amino acids. Germline-derived CDR1 and CDR2 are LNHDA and SQIVND (reference sequence). The CDR3 coding sequence is TGTGCCAGTAGCCCACAGGGGACTCCGTACACTGAAGCTTTCTTT. Translated, it gives CASSPQGTPYTEAFF. The variable domain in full, with the rest retrieved from reference TRBV19 and TRBJ1-1, is DGGITQSPKYLFRKEGQNVTLSCEQNLNHDAMYWYRQDPGQGLRLIYYSQIVNDFQKGDIAEGYSVSREKKESFPLTVTSAQKNPTAFYLCASSPQGTPYTEAFFGQGTRLTVV.

The genes are TRBV6-6 and TRBJ2-7, with 8 positions matching TRBD2. The V and J ends lost 6 bases and 4 bases, in that order; junction bases with no gene match: 5. This CDR3 comprises 13 residues. The germline V gene has CDR1 MNHNY and CDR2 SVGAGI (reference sequence). The DNA for the CDR3 is TGTGCCAGCAGCGCGGGGGGTTCTTACGAGCAGTACTTC. It translates to CASSAGGSYEQYF.

The chain employs TRBV30 and TRBJ1-2; TRBD1 aligns across 7 bases. This CDR3 is 13 amino acids long. Germline CDR1 is GTSNPN and CDR2 is SVGIG (reference sequence). Trimming at V came to 1 base and at J to 8 bases, leaving 7 bases not matched to a gene. This chain's CDR3 is CAWSAELQGGYTF. In DNA form, the CDR3 reads TGTGCCTGGAGTGCCGAACTACAGGGGGGCTACACCTTC.

This sequence joins TRBV10-3 and TRBJ2-5, with D possibly called TRBD1 or TRBD2 (5 bases each). Germline assignment: CDR1 ENHRY and CDR2 SYGVKD. The CDR3 is made up of 15 amino acids. Trimming shortened V by 3 bases and J by 3 bases, and 14 bases separated the two germline ends. The CDR3 region has the DNA TGTGCCATCAGTGAACAGGTACGAGGGGAAGAGACCCAGTACTTC. The encoded protein is CAISEQVRGEETQYF.

The V gene is TRBV19, the J gene TRBJ2-5; 7 bases agree with TRBD1. The CDR3 loop spans 14 amino acids. V was clipped by 7 bases and J by 3 bases; unmatched bases: 8. Germline V gene data show CDR1 as LNHDA and CDR2 as SQIVND (reference sequence). As DNA, the CDR3 is TGTGCCAGTAAAGATAGCAGGGGGAAAGAGACCCAGTACTTC. Translation: CASKDSRGKETQYF.

The chain links TRBV12-3 or TRBV12-4 to TRBJ2-5; D not certain. CDR3 length: 13 amino acids. The V and J ends lost 5 bases and 5 bases respectively, with 12 bases between them. Here the CDR3 reads CASSPFTVETQYF. CDR3 nucleotides: TGTGCCAGCAGTCCGTTTACGGTTGAGACCCAGTACTTC.

The rearrangement uses TRBV15 and TRBJ1-5; D gene unclear. The germline CDR1 and CDR2 sequences are LNHNV and YYDKDF (reference sequence). The V gene lost 9 bases and the J gene lost 0 bases, with 18 bases spanning the gap. This CDR3 has 16 amino acids. The CDR3 DNA reads as TGTGCCACTCTCAACCCAGGTCGCTATAGCAATCAGCCCCAGCATTTT. Its protein product is CATLNPGRYSNQPQHF. The full variable domain, its missing parts supplied by reference TRBV15 and TRBJ1-5, is DAMVIQNPRYQVTQFGKPVTLSCSQTLNHNVMYWYQQKSSQAPKLLFHYYDKDFNNEADTPDNFQSRRPNTSFCFLDIRSPGLGDTAMYLCATLNPGRYSNQPQHFGDGTRLSIL.

The chain has TRBV7-9 and TRBJ1-2; D gene unclear. Germline V gene sequence: CDR1 SEHNR, CDR2 FQNEAQ (reference sequence). The V gene lost 5 bases and the J gene lost 4 bases, with 11 bases spanning the gap. The CDR3 length is 13 residues. As DNA, the CDR3 is TGTGCCAGCAGCCCCGAAGTGGGCTATGGCTACACCTTC. It codes for CASSPEVGYGYTF.

This chain joins TRBV28 and TRBJ1-5; 7 nucleotides align to TRBD1. The CDR3 covers 13 residues. V gave up 7 bases and J gave up 6 bases; unmatched junction bases: 6. Germline V gives CDR1 MDHEN, CDR2 SYDVKM. CDR3 sequence reads: CASTTGVGQPQHF. The CDR3, as DNA: TGTGCCAGCACTACAGGGGTAGGTCAGCCCCAGCATTTT. Full variable domain (remainder filled in from reference TRBV28 and TRBJ1-5): DVKVTQSSRYLVKRTGEKVFLECVQDMDHENMFWYRQDPGLGLRLIYFSYDVKMKEKGDIPEGYSVSREKKERFSLILESASTNQTSMYLCASTTGVGQPQHFGDGTRLSIL.